The 26 T cell receptor beta chains in this list originate from one sample, sequenced in a study of blood T cell repertoires in COVID-19 (dated by TCRdb to the early 2020s). Libraries were built with the immunoSEQ multiplex PCR assay. As stored in TCRdb, this immuneACCESS dataset retains in-frame rearrangements with V and J assigned. A fraction of the clones does not appear; measured against another copy, unresolved V genes explain less than half of the discrepancy, and the remainder lacks a known reason. The sample contains around 250,000 clones, 65% to 90% of them found a single time. The biggest ten clones account for roughly 5% of the sample. Sequenced sample: peripheral blood. Source of these receptors: a man aged 45-65 years with active or convalescent COVID-19.

The genes are TRBV15 and TRBJ1-4, with 7 positions matching TRBD1. Trimming removed 1 base from V and 9 bases from J; junction bases left unmatched: 14. CDR1 is LNHNV and CDR2 is YYDKDF in the germline V gene (reference sequence). The CDR3 is made up of 17 amino acids. Here the CDR3 DNA reads TGTGCCACCAGCAGAGTATGGGGGGACAGTAGCGGACAAAAACTGTTTTTT. Its translation is CATSRVWGDSSGQKLFF.

The count of this clone is one. The chain couples TRBV27 to TRBJ2-1; the D gene is possibly TRBD2 (5 bases). The CDR3 length is 16 residues. Germline V gives CDR1 MNHEY, CDR2 SMNVEV (reference sequence). With 3 bases removed from V and 0 bases from J, the gap between germline ends came to 12 bases. The chain's CDR3 is CASSLSGVRSYNEQFF. In DNA, the CDR3 is TGTGCCAGCAGTTTGTCCGGGGTTCGCTCCTACAATGAGCAGTTCTTC.

The chain is built from TRBV29-1 and TRBJ2-3, with D hard to call. CDR1 is SQVTM and CDR2 is ANQGSEA in the germline V gene. V was trimmed by 1 base and J by 4 bases, leaving 9 bases between them. This CDR3 is built from 13 residues. This CDR3 reads CSVEATTADTQYF. CDR3 bases: TGCAGCGTTGAAGCAACTACGGCAGATACGCAGTATTTT.

This clone has only a few counts. The rearrangement joins TRBV27 to TRBJ2-3; 8 positions agree with TRBD2. V was pared by 5 bases and J by 4 bases, with 2 bases of the junction left unmatched. The germline gives CDR1 MNHEY, CDR2 SMNVEV (reference sequence). The CDR3 runs to 13 residues. CDR3 region: CASSQTSADTQYF. The CDR3 DNA follows: TGTGCCAGCAGTCAGACTAGCGCAGATACGCAGTATTTT.

The rearrangement uses TRBV2 and TRBJ2-3; TRBD1 aligns across 9 bases. Germline CDR1 reads SNHLY; CDR2 reads FYNNEI. With 6 bases clipped from V and 4 bases from J, the junction kept 5 bases outside the gene matches. The CDR3 covers 14 residues. CDR3 protein: CASRTGGASDTQYF. The CDR3, as DNA: TGTGCCAGCAGAACAGGGGGCGCGTCAGATACGCAGTATTTT.

This clone was seen a single time. This rearrangement joins TRBV3-1 (or the pseudogene TRBV3-2) to TRBJ2-2; the D is unclear. The germline V and J ends were trimmed by 6 bases and 2 bases, with 4 bases remaining between them. The CDR3 has 12 residues. In germline, CDR1 is LGHDT, CDR2 YNNKEL (reference sequence). Here the CDR3 DNA reads TGTGCCAGCAGTCCTAACACCGGGGAGCTGTTTTTT. Its protein is CASSPNTGELFF.

The chain uses TRBV5-1 and TRBJ2-5, with D possibly matching TRBD2 (5 bases). Trimming removed 0 bases from V and 7 bases from J, with 7 bases in between. The CDR3 is made up of 12 amino acids. CDR1 and CDR2 (germline): SGHRS, YFSETQ. CDR3 coding DNA: TGCGCCAGCAGCTTGGCCGAGGGGACCCAGTACTTC. Its translation is CASSLAEGTQYF.

This chain uses TRBV4-1 with TRBJ1-2; TRBD1 is a possible D gene (6 bases). This CDR3 has 15 residues. Trimming took off 0 bases at V and 5 bases at J, with 13 bases between the two ends. The germline V gene has CDR1 MGHRA and CDR2 YSYEKL. The CDR3 region has the DNA TGCGCCAGCAGCCAAGATGGGAACAGGGCTTATGGCTACACCTTC. Residues: CASSQDGNRAYGYTF.

The J gene is TRBJ2-3, the V gene TRBV30; a possible D gene is TRBD2 (6 bases). The CDR3 is made up of 13 amino acids. Germline assignment: CDR1 GTSNPN and CDR2 SVGIG (reference sequence). V dropped 0 bases and J dropped 6 bases, with 10 bases sitting between them. CDR3 loop: CAWSVSGGDTQYF. CDR3 nucleotides: TGTGCCTGGAGTGTTAGTGGGGGGGATACGCAGTATTTT. Looking up the rest from reference TRBV30 and TRBJ2-3 gives the full variable domain: SQTIHQWPATLVQPVGSPLSLECTVEGTSNPNLYWYRQAAGRGLQLLFYSVGIGQISSEVPQNLSASRPQDRQFILSSKKLLLSDSGFYLCAWSVSGGDTQYFGPGTRLTVL.

The chain employs TRBV7-8 and TRBJ2-7; D gene uncertain. V lost 1 base to trimming and J lost 0 bases, with 7 bases between them. Germline CDR1 is SGHVS and CDR2 is FQNEAQ. The CDR3 has 14 residues. The CDR3 reads CASSLGPSSYEQYF. The CDR3, as DNA: TGTGCCAGCAGCTTAGGCCCTAGCTCCTACGAGCAGTACTTC.

The chain joins TRBV7-9 to TRBJ1-1; perhaps TRBD1 as D (5 bases). From germline, CDR1 is SEHNR and CDR2 FQNEAQ (reference sequence). The CDR3 is 15 residues long. Trimming took 5 bases from V and 1 from J, leaving 14 bases between them. For the CDR3, the DNA is TGTGCCAGCAGCCCCGCCCCAAGGGGGAACACTGAAGCTTTCTTT. This gives the protein CASSPAPRGNTEAFF.

This chain connects TRBV2 to TRBJ2-1; 7 bases are shared with TRBD1. Germline V gives CDR1 SNHLY, CDR2 FYNNEI. With 7 bases clipped from V and 5 bases from J, the junction kept 8 bases outside the gene matches. The CDR3 runs 14 residues. The CDR3 sequence: CASTARTGNNEQFF. The DNA for the CDR3 is TGTGCCAGCACCGCCCGGACAGGAAACAATGAGCAGTTCTTC.

This rearrangement joins TRBV19 to TRBJ1-1, with 8 bases matching TRBD1. Per the germline V gene, CDR1 is LNHDA and CDR2 is SQIVND (reference sequence). The CDR3 length is 15 residues. V shed 5 bases, J shed 0 bases, and the junction held 5 bases outside the gene matches. The CDR3 here is CASSPNRGMNTEAFF. CDR3 in DNA: TGTGCCAGTAGTCCTAACAGGGGGATGAACACTGAAGCTTTCTTT.

This chain uses TRBV5-4 with TRBJ2-2; the D gene is possibly TRBD1 (5 bases). The CDR3 consists of 16 residues. The germline V and J ends were trimmed by 4 bases and 0 bases, with 13 bases remaining between them. CDR1 SGHNT and CDR2 YYREEE come from the germline V gene (reference sequence). CDR3 bases: TGTGCCAGCAGCCCCGCCGGACATACGAACACCGGGGAGCTGTTTTTT. Translating gives CASSPAGHTNTGELFF.

J is TRBJ2-1 and V is TRBV9; TRBD2 matches 14 bases. This CDR3 is 15 amino acids long. The V segment lost 3 bases and the J segment 8 bases; nucleotides outside the gene matches: 4. The germline V gene has CDR1 SGDLS and CDR2 YYNGEE. This CDR3 is CASSAGTSGRDEQFF. CDR3 in DNA: TGTGCCAGCAGCGCCGGGACTAGCGGGAGAGATGAGCAGTTCTTC.

This chain links TRBV19 with TRBJ2-4; 7 bases match TRBD2. V lost 2 bases and J lost 6; bases outside the gene matches: 1. The germline gives CDR1 LNHDA, CDR2 SQIVND (reference sequence). The CDR3 is 13 residues long. The CDR3 DNA sequence: TGTGCCAGTAGTATAACGGGGGGAAACATTCAGTACTTC. Protein: CASSITGGNIQYF. The complete variable domain, with remaining parts taken from reference TRBV19 and TRBJ2-4, reads DGGITQSPKYLFRKEGQNVTLSCEQNLNHDAMYWYRQDPGQGLRLIYYSQIVNDFQKGDIAEGYSVSREKKESFPLTVTSAQKNPTAFYLCASSITGGNIQYFGAGTRLSVL.

V is TRBV19 and J is TRBJ2-5; 8 bases are shared with TRBD1. The J segment lost 3 bases and the V segment lost 5 bases, leaving 5 bases of the junction unmatched. Per the germline V gene, CDR1 is LNHDA and CDR2 is SQIVND (reference sequence). This CDR3 has 14 amino acids. The CDR3: CASSGRGREETQYF. For the CDR3, the DNA is TGTGCCAGTAGTGGCAGGGGGCGCGAAGAGACCCAGTACTTC. The full variable domain, completed using reference TRBV19 and TRBJ2-5, is DGGITQSPKYLFRKEGQNVTLSCEQNLNHDAMYWYRQDPGQGLRLIYYSQIVNDFQKGDIAEGYSVSREKKESFPLTVTSAQKNPTAFYLCASSGRGREETQYFGPGTRLLVL.

The J gene is TRBJ1-1, the V gene TRBV24-1; no clear D gene. V lost 2 bases and J lost 6, with 24 bases in between. The germline V gene encodes CDR1 KGHDR and CDR2 SFDVKD. The CDR3 sequence is 18 residues long. The CDR3 protein is CATSDSRDAGPHKAEAFF. The CDR3 DNA reads TGTGCCACCAGTGATTCGCGGGATGCGGGTCCCCATAAGGCTGAAGCTTTCTTT.

The chain recombines TRBV12-5 with TRBJ1-2, with 7 nucleotides matching TRBD1. CDR3 size: 12 residues. Trimming cost V 5 bases and J 7 bases; bases outside gene matches: 4. The V gene's germline CDR1 is LGHNT and CDR2 FRNRAP. The CDR3 coding sequence is TGTGCTAGTGGTACCGGACAGGCTGGCTACACCTTC. This codes for CASGTGQAGYTF.

This sequence joins TRBV5-6 and TRBJ2-5; no reliable D call. Germline lookup yields CDR1 SGHDT and CDR2 YYEEEE. Trimming left V 0 bases short and J 3 bases short, with 12 bases between. This CDR3 spans 15 amino acids. CDR3 sequence (DNA): TGTGCCAGCAGCTTGGCGGTTGATTATAAAGAGACCCAGTACTTC. Its protein is CASSLAVDYKETQYF.

The chain links TRBV27 to TRBJ2-3; possibly TRBD1 for D (6 bases). The CDR3 extends over 14 amino acids. Germline CDR1 MNHEY, CDR2 SMNVEV (reference sequence). Trimming left V 7 bases short and J 6 bases short, with 17 bases between. This CDR3 reads CASTPGHSPDTQYF. In nucleotides, the CDR3 is TGTGCCAGCACACCGGGACATTCCCCTGATACGCAGTATTTT.

The chain uses TRBV19 and TRBJ1-5; 8 nucleotides line up with TRBD1. Germline V gene lookup returns CDR1 LNHDA and CDR2 SQIVND (reference sequence). The CDR3 length is 12 residues. V was pared by 9 bases and J by 6 bases, with 4 bases of the junction left unmatched. The DNA for the CDR3 is TGTGCCAGCCGACAGGGGATTCAGCCCCAGCATTTT. Encoded protein: CASRQGIQPQHF.

The chain has TRBV28 and TRBJ1-2; no clear D gene. This CDR3 has 15 amino acids. In germline, CDR1 is MDHEN, CDR2 SYDVKM. The ends were cut back, 2 bases at V and 4 bases at J, with 14 bases in the middle. As DNA, the CDR3 is TGTGCCAGCAGTTTAGGTTCGGTAGTTGGCTATGGCTACACCTTC. It encodes CASSLGSVVGYGYTF.

This clone was observed once. The chain employs TRBV28 and TRBJ2-3; D possibly corresponds to TRBD1 (7 bases). Germline loops: CDR1 MDHEN, CDR2 SYDVKM. V was clipped by 4 bases and J by 6 bases, with 14 bases between them. The CDR3 is 14 amino acids. The CDR3 region is CASSYGGGGDTQYF. The CDR3 nucleotides are TGTGCCAGCAGTTACGGAGGGGGCGGGGATACGCAGTATTTT. Together with reference TRBV28 and TRBJ2-3, the CDR3 gives the full variable domain: DVKVTQSSRYLVKRTGEKVFLECVQDMDHENMFWYRQDPGLGLRLIYFSYDVKMKEKGDIPEGYSVSREKKERFSLILESASTNQTSMYLCASSYGGGGDTQYFGPGTRLTVL.

The rearrangement joins TRBV18 to TRBJ1-3, with TRBD1 identical over 7 bases. Germline values: CDR1 KGHSH, CDR2 LQKENI. The length of the CDR3 is 13 residues. V gave up 9 bases and J gave up 4 bases; unmatched junction bases: 6. CDR3 in amino acids: CASKLGQGNTIYF. CDR3 coding DNA: TGTGCCAGTAAACTGGGACAGGGAAACACCATATATTTT.

The V gene is TRBV12-5, the J gene TRBJ2-1; 16 nucleotides agree with TRBD2. V shed 6 bases, J shed 9 bases, and the junction held 5 bases outside the gene matches. The CDR3 contains 15 residues. CDR1 and CDR2 from the germline V gene are LGHNT and FRNRAP. CDR3 sequence: CASGTGLAGGSEQFF. The CDR3 DNA reads TGTGCTAGTGGCACGGGACTAGCGGGAGGGAGTGAGCAGTTCTTC.